This T cell receptor (beta chain) is drawn from a study of CD8+ T cells in alopecia areata. The overall study: Treatment of the treated patients consisted of oral tofacitinib, 5 to 10 mg twice daily. Scalp area affected, as a percentage, set the severity score of treated patients. Study-wide results and limits: Possibly as an HLA-related effect, TCR sharing across patients appeared less clear than in mice.

This clone was found a few times. Its specificity is unknown. Noted treatment: oral pan-JAK inhibitor, 5-10 mg twice daily. Peripheral blood samples and lesional scalp punch biopsies were obtained from alopecia areata patients. Trimming cost V 1 base and J 2 bases, with 10 bases left between them. The CDR3 has 15 residues. Germline V gene data show CDR1 as SGDLS and CDR2 as YYNGEE. In each case, RNA was isolated and then reverse transcribed into cDNA as the sequencing template. TCRdb's table, derived via immunoSEQ multiplex PCR, lists solely in-frame clones and lacks some. The sample contains about 180,000 clones, about 61% of which appear only once.

Here the sequenced sample was CD4+ T cells sorted from blood, taken at approximately week 60, from a patient treated with tofacitinib. This chain links TRBV9 with TRBJ2-1; no clear D gene. The receptor was isolated from a human donor with alopecia areata. CDR3: CASSVRTLTYNEQFF. Written as DNA, the CDR3 is TGTGCCAGCAGCGTACGGACCCTGACCTACAATGAGCAGTTCTTC. The full variable domain, in which reference TRBV9 and TRBJ2-1 provide the parts outside the CDR3, is DSGVTQTPKHLITATGQRVTLRCSPRSGDLSVYWYQQSLDQGLQFLIQYYNGEERAKGNILERFSAQQFPDLHSELNLSSLELGDSALYFCASSVRTLTYNEQFFGPGTRLTVL.